Presented here are 21 T cell receptor beta chains from one specimen sequenced in a study of identical twins. TCRdb re-derived calls from the 5' RACE reads in MiXCR, one entry per CDR3 protein. Here the sample spans fewer than 650,000 distinct CDR3 sequences, roughly 7.1% being singletons. These data also formed part of another study, on yellow fever vaccine responses in identical twins.

What was sequenced was PBMCs. The source of these receptors is a woman younger than 30 in good health.

This clonotype was observed a handful of times. The chain links TRBV7-2 to TRBJ2-1, with no clear D. Trimming pared 0 bases from V and 5 bases from J, leaving 8 bases between. This CDR3 is 14 amino acids long. The germline V gene has CDR1 SGHTA and CDR2 FQGNSA. The CDR3 nucleotides are TGTGCCAGCAGCTTAGCGCTGGCTAACAATGAGCAGTTCTTC. Translation gives CASSLALANNEQFF.

J is TRBJ2-5 and V is TRBV6-1; unclear D gene. V was cut by 4 bases and J by 4 bases, with 10 bases left in between. Germline CDR1 and CDR2: MNHNS and SASEGT. This CDR3 region has 13 residues. CDR3 sequence: CASSAGWGETQYF. The CDR3 DNA reads TGTGCCAGCAGTGCCGGGTGGGGAGAGACCCAGTACTTC.

This clonotype was picked up one time. The chain is built from TRBV6-5 and TRBJ2-2, with 9 bases matching TRBD1. This CDR3 region has 15 residues. V dropped 11 bases and J dropped 7; count of bases not matched to a gene: 14. Germline V lookup: CDR1 MNHEY, CDR2 SVGAGI. The CDR3 loop is CAGRRRDRDFGELFF. Here the CDR3 DNA reads TGTGCCGGAAGAAGGCGGGACAGGGATTTCGGGGAGCTGTTTTTT.

This clonotype was seen repeatedly, ten times or more. The gene calls are TRBV10-3 and TRBJ2-3; D not certain. The CDR3 sequence is 13 residues long. In germline, CDR1 is ENHRY, CDR2 SYGVKD. V shed 4 bases and J shed 10 bases, with 15 bases lying between them. The CDR3 nucleotides read TGTGCCATCAGTGGGCCGGGCCCAGAAGCGCAGTATTTT. Translation: CAISGPGPEAQYF.

About this clonotype itself: A much larger clonotype is one base distant, so this may be a read error. V and J are TRBV10-3 and TRBJ2-7, with TRBD2 identical over 13 bases. The CDR3 consists of 15 residues. The germline gives CDR1 ENHRY, CDR2 SYGVKD. The CDR3 coding sequence is TGTGCCATCAGTGAAGGGACTAGCGGGACCTACGGGCAGTACGTC. Translated: CAISEGTSGTYGQYV.

The chain carries TRBV12-3 or TRBV12-4 and TRBJ2-2; 9 bases agree with TRBD1. The junction had 9 bases not matched to a gene; V was cut back by 5 bases and J by 5 bases. This CDR3 is 16 amino acids long. The CDR3 DNA reads as TGTGCCAGCAGTACCACACCGGGACAGGGTACCGGGGAGCTGTTTTTT. Residues: CASSTTPGQGTGELFF.

J is TRBJ1-2 and V is TRBV7-9; maybe TRBD1 (5 bases). V lost 7 bases and J 7 bases, leaving 22 bases between the germline ends. This CDR3 is built from 15 residues. Germline CDR1 SEHNR, CDR2 FQNEAQ (reference sequence). CDR3 residues: CASTPGTHPLSGYTF. CDR3 sequence (DNA): TGTGCCAGCACACCAGGGACCCATCCTTTGAGTGGCTACACCTTC.

V usage is TRBV20-1 and J usage is TRBJ1-2; 9 positions match TRBD1. The ends lost 4 bases at V and 6 bases at J; junction bases unmatched: 6. This CDR3 has 13 amino acids. The V gene's germline CDR1 is DFQATT and CDR2 SNEGSKA (reference sequence). The CDR3 loop is CSANRGLIDGYTF. CDR3 DNA sequence: TGCAGTGCTAACAGGGGGCTTATAGATGGCTACACCTTC.

DNA for the CDR3: TGTGCCAGCAGCCCCGTCGGGAGCTCCTACGAGCAGTACTTC. Encoded protein: CASSPVGSSYEQYF. The rearrangement joins TRBV7-9 to TRBJ2-7; TRBD2 is a possible D gene (6 bases). Trimming pared 5 bases from V and 0 bases from J, leaving 11 bases between. CDR1 is SEHNR, CDR2 FQNEAQ, per germline (reference sequence). The CDR3 runs to 14 residues.

This chain joins TRBV5-5 and TRBJ2-2; the match to TRBD2 covers 13 bases. The junction had 4 bases not matched to a gene; V was cut back by 0 bases and J by 5 bases. This CDR3 region has 17 residues. The germline gives CDR1 SGHKS, CDR2 YYEKEE (reference sequence). Here the CDR3 reads CASSLGGLAGWTGELFF. CDR3 nucleotides: TGTGCCAGCAGCTTGGGGGGACTAGCGGGATGGACCGGGGAGCTGTTTTTT.

The chain links TRBV7-6 to TRBJ2-3; D is unclear. There are 16 residues in the CDR3. Trimming pared 1 base from V and 0 bases from J, leaving 11 bases between. Germline V CDR1 and CDR2: SGHVS, FNYEAQ. CDR3 DNA sequence: TGTGCCAGCAGCTTAGAGGGCCTGACTAGCACAGATACGCAGTATTTT. Its translation is CASSLEGLTSTDTQYF.

This clonotype was seen at least ten times. V and J are TRBV7-8 and TRBJ1-1; D possibly corresponds to TRBD1 (6 bases). Germline V gene sequence: CDR1 SGHVS, CDR2 FQNEAQ. With 5 bases removed from V and 6 bases from J, the gap between germline ends came to 13 bases. The CDR3 has 13 amino acids. CDR3 protein: CASSQQGIAEAFF. The CDR3 DNA reads TGTGCCAGCAGCCAACAGGGAATTGCTGAAGCTTTCTTT. The variable domain in full, with the rest retrieved from reference TRBV7-8 and TRBJ1-1, is GAGVSQSPRYKVAKRGQDVALRCDPISGHVSLFWYQQALGQGPEFLTYFQNEAQLDKSGLPSDRFFAERPEGSVSTLKIQRTQQEDSAVYLCASSQQGIAEAFFGQGTRLTVV.

This clonotype has a count of ten or more. The V call is TRBV6-1, the J call TRBJ1-5; unclear D gene. The germline CDR1 and CDR2 sequences are MNHNS and SASEGT. The CDR3 is 14 residues long. The V end was cut by 3 bases, the J end by 0 bases, with 6 bases between. The CDR3, as DNA: TGTGCCAGCAGTGATGTTGCTAGCAATCAGCCCCAGCATTTT. Protein product: CASSDVASNQPQHF.

J is TRBJ1-5 and V is TRBV12-5; no definite D call. V was clipped by 5 bases and J by 0 bases, with 11 bases between them. Germline loops: CDR1 LGHNT, CDR2 FRNRAP. This CDR3 is built from 15 residues. The CDR3 spells CASGPRYYSNQPQHF. CDR3 DNA sequence: TGTGCTAGTGGTCCCCGATATTATAGCAATCAGCCCCAGCATTTT.

In this sample, this clonotype turned up many times. The chain couples TRBV24-1 to TRBJ1-1; 7 bases agree with TRBD1. Looked up from germline, CDR1 is KGHDR and CDR2 is SFDVKD. This CDR3 contains 13 residues. V gave up 7 bases and J gave up 2 bases; unmatched junction bases: 3. In DNA form, the CDR3 reads TGTGCCACCAGGGGGGACAGAAACACTGAAGCTTTCTTT. This codes for CATRGDRNTEAFF.

This clonotype showed up many times. The chain is built from TRBV20-1 and TRBJ2-2; 8 bases are a match to TRBD1. The CDR3 contains 12 residues. Germline CDR1 is DFQATT and CDR2 is SNEGSKA (reference sequence). After removal of 5 bases from V and 4 bases from J, the junction contained 0 bases not matched to a gene. CDR3 nucleotides: TGCAGTGCTCAGGGGGCCACCGGGGAGCTGTTTTTT. Its translation is CSAQGATGELFF.

This clonotype occurred a few times. The chain uses TRBV27 and TRBJ2-7; 14 bases agree with TRBD2. CDR3 size: 17 residues. V trimming: 4 bases; J trimming: 3 bases; junction bases outside the gene matches: 8. The germline V gene encodes CDR1 MNHEY and CDR2 SMNVEV (reference sequence). The CDR3: CASSSTGLAGGFYEQYV. For the CDR3, the DNA is TGTGCCAGCAGTTCGACCGGACTAGCGGGGGGCTTCTACGAGCAGTACGTC.

This clonotype was found a few times. The chain couples TRBV6-5 to TRBJ2-6; D remains unclear. Looked up from germline, CDR1 is MNHEY and CDR2 is SVGAGI. With 10 bases removed from V and 0 bases from J, the gap between germline ends came to 4 bases. CDR3 length equals 12 residues. CDR3 loop: CATLSGANVLTF. DNA of the CDR3: TGTGCCACCCTCTCTGGGGCCAACGTCCTGACTTTC.

This rearrangement joins TRBV5-6 to TRBJ1-1; D not certain. This CDR3 is built from 15 residues. The V and J ends lost 0 bases and 4 bases respectively, with 13 bases between them. In germline, CDR1 is SGHDT, CDR2 YYEEEE. The CDR3 nucleotides are TGTGCCAGCAGCTTGGAGGGCGCAGATATCACTGAAGCTTTCTTT. Protein sequence: CASSLEGADITEAFF.

This clonotype was counted at least ten times. CDR3 nucleotides: TGTGCCAGCAGCCAAGGTCGGGCGATAGATACGCAGTATTTT. Encoded protein: CASSQGRAIDTQYF. The chain recombines TRBV3-1 with TRBJ2-3, with unresolved D. The V gene's germline CDR1 is LGHDT and CDR2 YNNKEL (reference sequence). This CDR3 is built from 14 residues. Trimming left V 1 base short and J 5 bases short, with 10 bases between.

This clonotype was detected a few times. The rearrangement uses TRBV7-3 and TRBJ1-1; TRBD1 matches 7 bases. Per germline, CDR1 SGHTA and CDR2 FQGTGA. CDR3 length equals 14 residues. The V segment lost 5 bases and the J segment 3 bases; nucleotides outside the gene matches: 6. CDR3 sequence (DNA): TGTGCCAGCAGCCCTCAGGGGGTACACACTGAAGCTTTCTTT. Protein: CASSPQGVHTEAFF.